The 29 T cell receptor beta chains reported below all come from one sample, sequenced in a study of cytomegalovirus exposure and HLA in healthy donors. PCR used 60 Vbeta primers and 13 Jbeta primers. Clones were sequenced by immunoSEQ multiplex PCR, and TCRdb holds only the in-frame ones, with some missing. The data contain 150,000 to 200,000 clones, approximately 80% of them singletons. Sequencing input: PBMCs. Receptor source: a woman aged 18-29 years in good health and CMV-seronegative.

The gene calls are TRBV7-2 and TRBJ1-1; D perhaps matches TRBD1 (6 bases). V lost 3 bases and J lost 3, with 14 bases in between. The CDR3 sequence is 15 residues long. In germline, CDR1 is SGHTA, CDR2 FQGNSA. The CDR3 DNA follows: TGTGCCAGCAGCTTTGGGGGGGCCACGTACACTGAAGCTTTCTTT. As protein: CASSFGGATYTEAFF. Combining the CDR3 with reference TRBV7-2 and TRBJ1-1 gives the whole variable domain GAGVSQSPSNKVTEKGKDVELRCDPISGHTALYWYRQSLGQGLEFLIYFQGNSAPDKSGLPSDRFSAERTGGSVSTLTIQRTQQEDSAVYLCASSFGGATYTEAFFGQGTRLTVV.

CDR3 residues: CASSQDLAGSQETQYF. CDR3 coding DNA: TGTGCCAGCAGCCAAGACCTAGCGGGGAGCCAAGAGACCCAGTACTTC. This chain uses TRBV4-2 with TRBJ2-5; 9 nucleotides match TRBD2. Per the germline V gene, CDR1 is LGHNA and CDR2 is YNFKEQ. The trim removed 0 bases at V and 1 base at J, leaving 3 bases unmatched. This CDR3 contains 16 residues.

The sample holds a few counts of this clone. The CDR3 loop reads CASLSLGRGFGGELFF. CDR3 bases: TGTGCCAGCCTCAGTTTGGGCAGGGGGTTCGGCGGGGAGCTGTTTTTT. This sequence joins TRBV27 and TRBJ2-2; 7 bases agree with TRBD1. Germline trimming cut 8 bases from V and 7 bases from J; bases unmatched to any gene: 16. CDR3 length: 16 amino acids. CDR1 is MNHEY and CDR2 is SMNVEV in the germline V gene (reference sequence).

The chain is built from TRBV2 and TRBJ1-1; 11 bases match TRBD1. This CDR3 spans 16 amino acids. The V gene's germline CDR1 is SNHLY and CDR2 FYNNEI. V lost 6 bases, J lost 1 base, and 7 bases stayed unmatched. This CDR3 reads CASSERTGGWNTEAFF. CDR3 in DNA: TGTGCCAGCAGCGAGAGGACAGGGGGCTGGAACACTGAAGCTTTCTTT.

This clone was seen a handful of times. The rearrangement uses TRBV7-2 and TRBJ1-5; tentatively, D is TRBD1 (6 bases). The CDR3 sequence is 17 residues long. Trimming left V 5 bases short and J 0 bases short, with 17 bases between. Germline V gene sequence: CDR1 SGHTA, CDR2 FQGNSA. CDR3 region: CASSAKPTGYSNQPQHF. As DNA, the CDR3 is TGTGCCAGCAGCGCAAAGCCGACAGGCTATAGCAATCAGCCCCAGCATTTT.

The chain recombines TRBV19 with TRBJ2-3, with D hard to call. V was trimmed by 4 bases and J by 8 bases, leaving 10 bases between them. CDR1 is LNHDA and CDR2 is SQIVND in the germline V gene (reference sequence). CDR3 length: 12 residues. CDR3 DNA sequence: TGTGCCAGTAGTAGAGTACGAGGTACGCAGTATTTT. This translates into CASSRVRGTQYF.

About this clone: Its ends do not fully match the called genes, so a read error is possible. The CDR3 nucleotides are TGTTCCAGCAGCCCCGATCTAAGTAACACCGGGGAGCTGTTTTTT. Its translation: CSSSPDLSNTGELFF. The chain carries TRBV7-9 and TRBJ2-2, with D unresolved. The CDR3 length is 15 residues. Germline V gene sequence: CDR1 SEHNR, CDR2 FQNEAQ (reference sequence).

The chain combines TRBV5-4 with TRBJ2-3; tentatively, D is TRBD1 (5 bases). The CDR3 is 13 residues long. Trimming took 6 bases from V and 5 from J, leaving 13 bases between them. CDR1 is SGHNT, CDR2 YYREEE, per germline (reference sequence). CDR3: CASTHRTEDTQYF. CDR3 nucleotide sequence: TGTGCCAGCACCCACAGGACGGAAGATACGCAGTATTTT. Full variable domain (outside the CDR3, taken from reference TRBV5-4 and TRBJ2-3): ETGVTQSPTHLIKTRGQQVTLRCSSQSGHNTVSWYQQALGQGPQFIFQYYREEENGRGNFPPRFSGLQFPNYSSELNVNALELDDSALYLCASTHRTEDTQYFGPGTRLTVL.

The chain couples TRBV5-1 to TRBJ1-1; 8 nucleotides align to TRBD1. The CDR3 extends over 16 amino acids. Germline CDR1 reads SGHRS; CDR2 reads YFSETQ. V trimming: 3 bases; J trimming: 5 bases; junction bases outside the gene matches: 12. DNA of the CDR3: TGCGCCAGCAGCTATTATGGACAGGGAAGAGATACTGAAGCTTTCTTT. This sequence encodes CASSYYGQGRDTEAFF.

The chain is built from TRBV5-1 and TRBJ2-7, with 8 positions matching TRBD1. CDR1 and CDR2 from the germline V gene are SGHRS and YFSETQ. This CDR3 region has 14 residues. Germline trimming cut 2 bases from V and 3 bases from J; bases unmatched to any gene: 4. CDR3 nucleotide sequence: TGCGCCAGCAGCTTTGACAGGGGAAACTACGAGCAGTACTTC. This gives the protein CASSFDRGNYEQYF.

The rearrangement links TRBV5-6 to TRBJ2-7; tentative D call: TRBD1 (5 bases). This CDR3 is 14 amino acids long. CDR1 is SGHDT and CDR2 is YYEEEE in the germline V gene. Deletions cut 0 bases from V and 6 bases from J, with 13 bases between. This chain's CDR3 is CASSLVGRVGEQYF. Written as DNA, the CDR3 is TGTGCCAGCAGCTTGGTGGGCAGGGTCGGCGAGCAGTACTTC.

This chain joins TRBV25-1 and TRBJ1-6; 8 bases agree with TRBD1. The germline V gene encodes CDR1 MGHDK and CDR2 SYGVNS. This CDR3 has 17 residues. The CDR3 DNA reads as TGTGGGGAGCTCCGGGACAGGACGCCCTTGAGTAATTCACCCCTCCACTTT. Translated, it gives CGELRDRTPLSNSPLHF.

This clone was observed a handful of times. The V and J genes are TRBV5-1 and TRBJ1-5, with TRBD1 matching 9 bases. After removal of 0 bases from V and 6 bases from J, the junction contained 1 base not matched to a gene. CDR1 is SGHRS, CDR2 YFSETQ, per germline. The CDR3 runs to 14 residues. The CDR3 DNA is TGCGCCAGCAGCTTGGGGGACAGGGCTCAGCCCCAGCATTTT. Its translation is CASSLGDRAQPQHF.

V usage is TRBV6-5 and J usage is TRBJ1-3; D unresolved. The germline gives CDR1 MNHEY, CDR2 SVGAGI. The CDR3 has 14 residues. Trimming pared 7 bases from V and 0 bases from J, leaving 10 bases between. The CDR3 loop is CASKRSLSGNTIYF. The CDR3 bases are TGTGCCAGCAAGCGGTCTCTCTCTGGAAACACCATATATTTT.

The J gene is TRBJ2-5, the V gene TRBV9; D might be TRBD2 (6 bases). Trimming cost V 1 base and J 9 bases, with 13 bases left between them. This CDR3 spans 13 amino acids. Germline-derived CDR1 and CDR2 are SGDLS and YYNGEE. This CDR3 reads CASSVSGPGAQYF. The CDR3 DNA reads TGTGCCAGCAGCGTATCAGGACCGGGGGCCCAGTACTTC.

This sequence joins TRBV4-2 and TRBJ2-3; 11 bases align to TRBD1. The CDR3 spans 15 residues. Germline assignment: CDR1 LGHNA and CDR2 YNFKEQ. Trimming cost V 4 bases and J 5 bases; bases outside gene matches: 5. CDR3 protein: CASSLRDRGEDTQYF. The CDR3 nucleotides read TGTGCCAGCAGCCTCCGGGACAGGGGGGAAGATACGCAGTATTTT.

This clone was counted only a few times. The rearrangement links TRBV28 to TRBJ1-1, with 7 nucleotides matching TRBD1. Trimming at V came to 4 bases and at J to 2 bases, leaving 10 bases not matched to a gene. The CDR3 runs to 16 residues. Germline values: CDR1 MDHEN, CDR2 SYDVKM. The CDR3 sequence is CASSSRPGGGNTEAFF. The DNA for the CDR3 is TGTGCCAGCAGTTCCCGGCCAGGGGGAGGAAACACTGAAGCTTTCTTT.

The chain couples TRBV28 to TRBJ1-3; TRBD1 matches at 9 bases. J gave up 7 bases and V 6 bases, and 7 bases lay outside the gene matches. CDR1 is MDHEN and CDR2 is SYDVKM in the germline V gene. The CDR3 consists of 14 residues. CDR3 bases: TGTGCCAGCAGCCTAGGACAGGGGAGGAACACCATATATTTT. Protein sequence: CASSLGQGRNTIYF.

The chain joins TRBV28 to TRBJ1-5, with a possible D match to TRBD1 (6 bases). This CDR3 comprises 15 residues. Germline V CDR1 and CDR2: MDHEN, SYDVKM. Trimming shortened V by 3 bases and J by 6 bases, and 15 bases separated the two germline ends. The CDR3 loop reads CASSLQGNGAQPQHF. Written as DNA, the CDR3 is TGTGCCAGCAGTTTGCAGGGGAATGGGGCTCAGCCCCAGCATTTT.

The chain links TRBV6-1 to TRBJ2-7; TRBD1 aligns across 9 bases. The CDR3 extends over 15 amino acids. Germline lookup yields CDR1 MNHNS and CDR2 SASEGT. With V trimmed by 6 bases and J by 0 bases, 6 bases remained unmatched. The CDR3 reads CASRRTGENSYEQYF. The DNA for the CDR3 is TGTGCCAGCAGAAGGACAGGGGAAAACTCCTACGAGCAGTACTTC.

This clone occurred once. The J gene is TRBJ1-1, the V gene TRBV5-4, with D perhaps TRBD1 (6 bases). CDR1 is SGHNT, CDR2 YYREEE, per germline (reference sequence). This CDR3 spans 15 amino acids. Trimming removed 3 bases from V and 0 bases from J, with 12 bases in between. The CDR3 protein is CASSYGGQMNTEAFF. The CDR3 DNA follows: TGTGCCAGCAGCTACGGGGGGCAGATGAACACTGAAGCTTTCTTT.

V is TRBV5-8 and J is TRBJ1-1; D gene unclear. CDR1 is SGHTS and CDR2 is YDEGEE in the germline V gene. The CDR3 length is 15 residues. V lost 4 bases to trimming and J lost 0 bases, with 13 bases between them. DNA for the CDR3: TGTGCCAGCAGCCGATCGCCAGGTTTGAACACTGAAGCTTTCTTT. Encoded protein: CASSRSPGLNTEAFF.

The rearrangement uses TRBV4-1 and TRBJ1-2; 8 nucleotides line up with TRBD1. This CDR3 has 15 amino acids. Germline V gene lookup returns CDR1 MGHRA and CDR2 YSYEKL. V lost 2 bases to trimming and J lost 9 bases; unmatched junction nucleotides: 11. The CDR3 region is CASSQPGQGKSSYTF. In DNA form, the CDR3 reads TGCGCCAGCAGCCAACCCGGACAGGGTAAATCAAGCTACACCTTC.

The rearrangement uses TRBV11-2 and TRBJ1-6; D possibly corresponds to TRBD1 (6 bases). The CDR3 sequence is 14 residues long. Germline CDR1 and CDR2: SGHAT and FQNNGV. Trimming cost V 6 bases and J 7 bases, with 13 bases left between them. CDR3 loop: CASSPTGPNSPLHF. CDR3 nucleotides: TGTGCCAGCAGTCCGACAGGCCCAAATTCACCCCTCCACTTT.

This clone showed up just a few times. The V call is TRBV25-1, the J call TRBJ2-7; 8 nucleotides line up with TRBD1. Germline lookup yields CDR1 MGHDK and CDR2 SYGVNS. J was trimmed by 0 bases and V by 4 bases; bases with no gene match: 2. The CDR3 has 14 amino acids. Here the CDR3 DNA reads TGTGCCAGCAGTGCCACAGGGGGCTCCTACGAGCAGTACTTC. Protein sequence: CASSATGGSYEQYF.

The gene calls are TRBV6-5 and TRBJ1-6, with D unclear. V lost 6 bases and J 13 bases, leaving 13 bases between the germline ends. There are 12 residues in the CDR3. Germline V gives CDR1 MNHEY, CDR2 SVGAGI. The CDR3, as DNA: TGTGCCAGCAGGCTCTACGCCGAGCCCCTCCACTTT. The encoded protein is CASRLYAEPLHF.

The rearrangement links TRBV21-1 to TRBJ2-5; the table calls TRBD1, which could not be checked here. TRBV21-1 is a pseudogene segment. The CDR3 contains 15 residues. The CDR3 DNA reads TGTGCCAGCAGCAAAGTGGTAACATCGAAAGAGACCCAGTACTTC. Translating it yields CASSKVVTSKETQYF.

The chain carries TRBV27 and TRBJ2-2; D perhaps matches TRBD1 (6 bases). The germline V gene encodes CDR1 MNHEY and CDR2 SMNVEV (reference sequence). This CDR3 has 16 residues. Trimming pared 2 bases from V and 3 bases from J, leaving 13 bases between. The chain's CDR3 is CASSLEGYRDTGELFF. The CDR3 DNA follows: TGTGCCAGCAGTTTAGAAGGGTACAGGGACACCGGGGAGCTGTTTTTT.

This chain connects TRBV5-1 to TRBJ1-2; D remains unclear. Germline V gives CDR1 SGHRS, CDR2 YFSETQ. Deletions cut 0 bases from V and 7 bases from J, with 10 bases between. This CDR3 is built from 13 residues. The CDR3 sequence is CASSLDRTGGYTF. CDR3 DNA: TGCGCCAGCAGCTTGGACCGTACCGGTGGCTACACCTTC.